Below are 5 T cell receptor beta chains sequenced from a single sample in a study of Ad26.COV2.S vaccination and SARS-CoV-2 variants. Treatment specified: 15 to 20 received Ad26.COV2.S at low or high dose, single or two shots; about 5 received placebo; per-sample allocation not given. Vaccine and placebo recipients were sampled on day 63 after the first injection. Assay: immunoSEQ multiplex PCR; the TCRdb copy retains only in-frame clones and omits some. The sample holds about 400,000 clones, roughly 90% seen once. Sequenced here: peripheral blood, sampled in a trial of Ad26.COV2.S vaccine versus placebo. The receptors come from a person between 18 and 65 years old who received the Ad26.COV2.S COVID-19 vaccine or a placebo.

This chain connects TRBV6-5 to TRBJ1-2, with 9 positions matching TRBD1. Trimming removed 3 bases from V and 4 bases from J; junction bases left unmatched: 9. CDR3 size: 16 residues. The germline CDR1 and CDR2 sequences are MNHEY and SVGAGI. CDR3 residues: CASSYGDRAAVYGYTF. In DNA form, the CDR3 reads TGTGCCAGCAGTTATGGGGACAGGGCCGCGGTCTATGGCTACACCTTC.

This clone appeared once. The rearrangement uses TRBV6-5 and TRBJ2-5; 8 bases are a match to TRBD1. Germline CDR1 and CDR2: MNHEY and SVGAGI. The CDR3 loop spans 15 amino acids. Trimming cost V 9 bases and J 4 bases; bases outside gene matches: 13. Here the CDR3 DNA reads TGTGCCAGTCGGGACAGGCTCACCCTGGGAGAGACCCAGTACTTC. It codes for CASRDRLTLGETQYF.

Regarding this clone: This sample also contains other DNA sequences that code for the same CDR3. The J gene is TRBJ1-2, the V gene TRBV7-9, with D possibly being TRBD1 (5 bases). V lost 5 bases and J 1 base, leaving 11 bases between the germline ends. Germline V gives CDR1 SEHNR, CDR2 FQNEAQ (reference sequence). This CDR3 comprises 14 residues. Here the CDR3 reads CASSPPGGNYGYTF. The CDR3 DNA reads as TGTGCCAGCAGCCCCCCGGGGGGTAACTATGGCTACACCTTC. The whole variable domain, remainder taken from reference TRBV7-9 and TRBJ1-2, is DTGVSQNPRHKITKRGQNVTFRCDPISEHNRLYWYRQTLGQGPEFLTYFQNEAQLEKSRLLSDRFSAERPKGSFSTLEIQRTEQGDSAMYLCASSPPGGNYGYTFGSGTRLTVV.

The rearrangement links TRBV6-2 or TRBV6-3 to TRBJ1-5; 7 nucleotides agree with TRBD1. The V gene's germline CDR1 is MNHEY and CDR2 SVGEGT. There are 15 residues in the CDR3. V shed 0 bases, J shed 4 bases, and the junction held 3 bases outside the gene matches. The CDR3 sequence is CASSYSSGQNQPQHF. CDR3 DNA: TGTGCCAGCAGTTACTCCTCGGGACAGAATCAGCCCCAGCATTTT.

This chain connects TRBV11-3 to TRBJ2-2; 9 nucleotides agree with TRBD2. V shed 3 bases, J shed 5 bases, and the junction held 7 bases outside the gene matches. This CDR3 is 16 amino acids long. The germline CDR1 and CDR2 sequences are SGHNT and YENEEA. The CDR3, as DNA: TGTGCCAGCAGCTTCTCTAGCGGGATAAGAACCGGGGAGCTGTTTTTT. Translating it yields CASSFSSGIRTGELFF.